The rows below give T cell receptor beta chains drawn from one sample of a study of blood T cell repertoires in COVID-19. Libraries were prepared by immunoSEQ multiplex PCR; TCRdb keeps only in-frame clonotypes and omits some of them. Of some 40,000 clones in the sample, 60% to 80% are singletons; the top ten hold 15% to 20%. The sample taken for sequencing was peripheral blood. These receptors were taken from a man between 65 and 85 years old with acute or convalescent COVID-19. Each CDR3 is given with its conserved first and last residue. D genes are given only for firm matches. Clone size is given for some rows only: seen once, a few or many times, or a class if the clone is expanded.

- | TRBJ2-6 | - | TRBV30 | TGTGCCTGGAATATTGGGGCCAACGTCCTGACTTTC | CAWNIGANVLTF
TRBD1 | TRBJ2-7 | - | TRBV10-3 | TGTGCCATCAGGGGACAGGGGCGTACCTACGAGCAGTACTTC | CAIRGQGRTYEQYF
- | TRBJ1-5 | - | TRBV2 | TGTGCCAGCAGGAAGGAGAGCTCGAATCAGCCCCAGCATTTT | CASRKESSNQPQHF
- | TRBJ2-7 | - | TRBV14 | TGTGCCAGCAGCTCTGGGCTGGGGCGCGAGCAGTACTTC | CASSSGLGREQYF
- | TRBJ1-2 | - | TRBV28 | TGTGCCAGCAGCCTAGCTACAGGGACCTATGGCTACACCTTC | CASSLATGTYGYTF
TRBD1 | TRBJ1-2 | - | TRBV7-8 | TGTGCCAGCAGCTACTATTGGGACAGCAACTATGGCTACACCTTC | CASSYYWDSNYGYTF
- | TRBJ2-1 | - | TRBV6-1 | TGTGCCAGCAGTGAAAGAACTAGTCGGTGGAATGAGCAGTTCTTC | CASSERTSRWNEQFF
- | TRBJ1-3 | - | TRBV9 | TGTGCCAGCAGCGTGACAGATCGAAACACCATATATTTT | CASSVTDRNTIYF
- | TRBJ1-1 | medium-sized | TRBV29-1 | TGCAGCGTTGTAGTCGGGGGGTTGAACACTGAAGCTTTCTTT | CSVVVGGLNTEAFF
TRBD2 | TRBJ2-7 | - | TRBV10-2 | TGCGCCAGCAGGAAGGGACTAGCGGGGGGGCTCTACGAGCAGTACTTC | CASRKGLAGGLYEQYF
- | TRBJ1-2 | few | TRBV28 | TGTGCCAGCAGTGGCGGGGGTATTATAGATACCTATGGCTACACCTTC | CASSGGGIIDTYGYTF
- | TRBJ2-5 | - | TRBV7-6 | TGTGCCAGCAGTTACGACTTGGGGACCCAGTACTTC | CASSYDLGTQYF
- | TRBJ2-1 | - | TRBV30 | TGTGCCTGGAGCGCCGGGGAGTATGAGCAGTTCTTC | CAWSAGEYEQFF
- | TRBJ1-1 | - | TRBV7-9 | TGTGCCAGCAGCTTGGCCGGTTTAACGGGGGGCCTGAACACTGAAGCTTTCTTT | CASSLAGLTGGLNTEAFF
TRBD1 | TRBJ2-3 | - | TRBV7-2 | TGTGCCAGCAGCCTCTCCGGGACAGGGGGAACAGATACGCAGTATTTT | CASSLSGTGGTDTQYF
TRBD2 | TRBJ2-2 | - | TRBV7-3 | TGTGCCAGCAGCTTCGGAGGTCTAGCGGGGAACACCGGGGAGCTGTTTTTT | CASSFGGLAGNTGELFF
- | TRBJ1-2 | - | TRBV10-3 | TGTGCCATCAGTGAAGACAGTGCCCTCTATGGCTACACCTTC | CAISEDSALYGYTF
TRBD1 | TRBJ1-5 | few | TRBV2 | TGTGCCAGCAGTCGGGACAGGGTAAATCAGCCCCAGCATTTT | CASSRDRVNQPQHF
- | TRBJ1-4 | - | TRBV19 | TGTGCCAGTAGTATTGGAGGGAAGAAACTGTTTTTT | CASSIGGKKLFF
- | TRBJ1-2 | - | TRBV24-1 | TGTGCCACCAGTGCTCCGGGTCTCATACCCGAGTACACCTTC | CATSAPGLIPEYTF
TRBD1 | TRBJ1-5 | few | TRBV2 | TGTGCCAGCAGAGAGGACAGGGGGGGTCAGCCCCAGCATTTT | CASREDRGGQPQHF
- | TRBJ2-7 | few | TRBV6-5 | TGTGCCAGCAGTTACAAGGGACACCCGAGCTCCTACGAGCAGTACTTC | CASSYKGHPSSYEQYF
TRBD1 | TRBJ1-1 | - | TRBV7-8 | TGTGCCAGCAGCTTAGTAGCTGGACAGGGAGGCTCGTCAAGATCTTTCTTT | CASSLVAGQGGSSRSFF
- | TRBJ1-2 | few | TRBV27 | TGTGCCAGCAGTTTTCATGACGGGTCTGGCTACACCTTC | CASSFHDGSGYTF
TRBD1 | TRBJ2-7 | - | TRBV4-3 | TGCGCCAGCAGCCAAGACGAGGGGGCCAACTTTTACGAGCAGTACTTC | CASSQDEGANFYEQYF
TRBD1 | TRBJ1-1 | few | TRBV7-8 | TGTGCCAGCAGCCCGTGGACAGGGGGCAGTAACACTGAAGCTTTCTTT | CASSPWTGGSNTEAFF